The 12 T cell receptor beta chains in this list originate from one sample, sequenced in a study of molecular identifiers for immune sequencing clone quantification. A single record per CDR3 protein comes from TCRdb applying MiXCR to the PCR reads. Here the sample spans 300,000 to 400,000 distinct CDR3 sequences, 20% to 25% being singletons. The sequenced sample was naive CD8+ T cells from blood, with Jurkat cell RNA spiked in. Subset indicated: FACS-sorted CD8+CD4-CCR7+CD45RA+ naive T cells. These receptors originate from a human donor in good health. Some libraries in this study had Jurkat cell RNA spiked in.

There are a few counts of this clonotype. The chain couples TRBV4-1 to TRBJ2-1; D is ambiguous. CDR1 is MGHRA and CDR2 is YSYEKL in the germline V gene. The CDR3 sequence is 14 residues long. V was pared by 6 bases and J by 6 bases, with 15 bases between. Here the CDR3 reads CASSHPATVNEQFF. The CDR3 DNA is TGCGCCAGCAGTCACCCGGCCACTGTCAATGAGCAGTTCTTC.

Remarks on this clonotype: A single base separates this from a much larger clone, so it may be a read error. This chain joins TRBV27 and TRBJ1-2, with D unresolved. This CDR3 is 13 amino acids long. Germline V CDR1 and CDR2: MNHEY, SMNVEV (reference sequence). CDR3 nucleotides: TGTGCCAGCAGTTTATCTATAAACTATGGCCACACCTTC. Encoded protein: CASSLSINYGHTF.

With regard to this clonotype: This could be a read error, since a much larger clone is one nucleotide away. The rearrangement uses TRBV20-1 and TRBJ2-5; D may be TRBD1 or TRBD2 (5 bases each). CDR3 length: 16 residues. Germline-derived CDR1 and CDR2 are DFQATT and SNEGSKA (reference sequence). The CDR3, as DNA: TGCAGTGCCCTGGGGGTTGGCAGGGCATTACAAGGGACCCAGTACTTC. Encoded protein: CSALGVGRALQGTQYF.

This clonotype was seen many times. The rearrangement joins TRBV13 to TRBJ2-4; 11 bases fit TRBD2. V lost 2 bases, J lost 16 bases, and 13 bases stayed unmatched. The CDR3 length is 15 residues. The germline V gene encodes CDR1 PRHDT and CDR2 FYEKMQ (reference sequence). CDR3 DNA sequence: TGTGCCAGCAGCTTAAAGGGGCCACTAGCGGGAGTCTCCTACTTC. This gives the protein CASSLKGPLAGVSYF.

This clonotype was seen at least ten times. This chain joins TRBV5-6 and TRBJ1-3; no clear D gene. V was trimmed by 0 bases and J by 5 bases, leaving 12 bases between them. CDR1 and CDR2 from the germline V gene are SGHDT and YYEEEE. CDR3 length equals 15 residues. DNA for the CDR3: TGTGCCAGCAGCTTGGAGGCAGCGGTCCGAAACACCATATATTTT. It translates to CASSLEAAVRNTIYF.

J is TRBJ1-1 and V is TRBV5-1; 7 bases agree with TRBD1. CDR3 length: 15 amino acids. The V and J ends lost 4 bases and 0 bases, in that order; junction bases with no gene match: 6. Germline V gene data show CDR1 as SGHRS and CDR2 as YFSETQ. CDR3 sequence (DNA): TGCGCCAGCAGCAGCAGGACAGGCGTGAACACTGAAGCTTTCTTT. Translated, it gives CASSSRTGVNTEAFF. Full variable domain (rest looked up from reference TRBV5-1 and TRBJ1-1): KAGVTQTPRYLIKTRGQQVTLSCSPISGHRSVSWYQQTPGQGLQFLFEYFSETQRNKGNFPGRFSGRQFSNSRSEMNVSTLELGDSALYLCASSSRTGVNTEAFFGQGTRLTVV.

This clonotype was detected only a few times. CDR3 DNA: TGCAGTGCTAGGGGTATTTTATCGGGCGAGCAGTACTTC. Amino acid sequence: CSARGILSGEQYF. This rearrangement joins TRBV20-1 to TRBJ2-7; D ambiguous. From germline, CDR1 is DFQATT and CDR2 SNEGSKA (reference sequence). With 3 bases removed from V and 6 bases from J, the gap between germline ends came to 15 bases. CDR3 size: 13 residues.

This clonotype came up many times. The V and J genes are TRBV7-9 and TRBJ2-3; 8 positions match TRBD2. The germline gives CDR1 SEHNR, CDR2 FQNEAQ (reference sequence). The CDR3 is 12 amino acids. CDR3 DNA sequence: TGTGCAGCGGGAGCTGGCACAGATACGCAGTATTTT. This encodes CAAGAGTDTQYF.

Notes on this clonotype: Just one base apart from a much larger clone, this may be a read error. The gene calls are TRBV20-1 and TRBJ1-1; 9 bases match TRBD1. Germline CDR1 reads DFQATT; CDR2 reads SNEGSKA (reference sequence). CDR3 length equals 14 residues. Here the CDR3 reads CSTRDRAVNTEAFF. The CDR3 DNA reads as TGCAGTACTAGGGACAGGGCGGTGAACACTGAAGCTTTCTTT.

As to this clonotype: Given a much more abundant clone one base away, this may be a read error. The chain uses TRBV9 and TRBJ2-2; 7 positions agree with TRBD2. Germline lookup yields CDR1 SGDLS and CDR2 YYNGEE. This CDR3 has 14 residues. DNA for the CDR3: TGTGCCAGCAGGCTAGCGGTCAACACCGGGGAGCTGCTTTTT. The encoded protein is CASRLAVNTGELLF. The complete variable domain, with remaining parts taken from reference TRBV9 and TRBJ2-2, reads DSGVTQTPKHLITATGQRVTLRCSPRSGDLSVYWYQQSLDQGLQFLIQYYNGEERAKGNILERFSAQQFPDLHSELNLSSLELGDSALYFCASRLAVNTGELLFGEGSRLTVL.

With respect to this clonotype: At one of its ends the junction is not consistent with the germline gene, which may arise from a read error. The chain couples TRBV19 to TRBJ2-1, with a weak D call TRBD1 (6 bases). This CDR3 has 14 residues. Looked up from germline, CDR1 is LNHDA and CDR2 is SQIVND (reference sequence). The CDR3 protein is CANSIRTVYNEQFF. DNA of the CDR3: TGTGCCAATAGTATAAGGACAGTTTACAATGAGCAGTTCTTC.

This clonotype came up many times. The genes are TRBV5-4 and TRBJ2-7, with a possible D match to TRBD2 (6 bases). This CDR3 is built from 13 residues. Germline V gene sequence: CDR1 SGHNT, CDR2 YYREEE (reference sequence). The V gene lost 4 bases and the J gene lost 4 bases, with 12 bases spanning the gap. Here the CDR3 reads CASSPWGVYEQYF. CDR3 sequence (DNA): TGTGCCAGCAGCCCGTGGGGGGTTTACGAGCAGTACTTC.